The 15 T cell receptor beta chains in this list originate from one sample, sequenced in a study of T cells after yellow fever vaccination. TCRdb used MiXCR to reprocess the 5' RACE reads, holding one entry per CDR3 protein. This table holds fewer than 500,000 distinct CDR3 sequences, over 15% found once. The input for sequencing was PBMCs, taken before the yellow fever booster vaccination. These receptors came from a man aged 18 to 30 who received the YFV17D yellow fever vaccine.

In its sample, this clonotype was seen a few times. This sequence joins TRBV6-6 and TRBJ2-5; D not resolved. There are 13 residues in the CDR3. Germline V CDR1 and CDR2: MNHNY, SVGAGI (reference sequence). Trimming left V 7 bases short and J 4 bases short, with 13 bases between. The CDR3 sequence is CASNIGRVETQYF. The CDR3 region has the DNA TGTGCCAGCAACATAGGACGAGTAGAGACCCAGTACTTC.

This clonotype has just a few counts. V is TRBV5-4 and J is TRBJ2-5; a weak D match, TRBD2 (6 bases). Germline CDR1 and CDR2: SGHNT and YYREEE (reference sequence). V was clipped by 0 bases and J by 0 bases, with 12 bases between them. This CDR3 has 16 residues. CDR3 sequence reads: CASSLVGTAYQETQYF. CDR3 nucleotides: TGTGCCAGCAGCTTGGTCGGGACTGCTTACCAAGAGACCCAGTACTTC.

The rearrangement links TRBV5-4 to TRBJ2-1; TRBD1 aligns across 7 bases. J lost 3 bases, V lost 4 bases, and 4 bases had no gene match. This CDR3 is 14 amino acids long. Germline V lookup: CDR1 SGHNT, CDR2 YYREEE (reference sequence). The CDR3, as DNA: TGTGCCAGCAGCGGCGACAGGGTCTACAATGAGCAGTTCTTC. This gives the protein CASSGDRVYNEQFF.

There are a few counts of this clonotype. The rearrangement links TRBV6-5 to TRBJ2-5; TRBD1 matches at 8 bases. Germline V CDR1 and CDR2: MNHEY, SVGAGI. V lost 2 bases, J lost 4 bases, and 6 bases stayed unmatched. The CDR3 runs 15 residues. This CDR3 reads CASSYRADRGETQYF. Here the CDR3 DNA reads TGTGCCAGCAGTTACAGGGCCGACAGGGGAGAGACCCAGTACTTC.

This clonotype was counted ten times or more. CDR3 amino acids: CAWSLQGEAQTEAFF. CDR3 nucleotides: TGTGCCTGGAGTCTTCAGGGCGAAGCGCAGACTGAAGCTTTCTTT. The rearrangement links TRBV30 to TRBJ1-1, with D tentatively TRBD1 (5 bases). The length of the CDR3 is 15 residues. Germline CDR1 and CDR2: GTSNPN and SVGIG (reference sequence). The V gene lost 2 bases and the J gene lost 5 bases, with 18 bases spanning the gap. The variable domain in full, with the rest retrieved from reference TRBV30 and TRBJ1-1, is SQTIHQWPATLVQPVGSPLSLECTVEGTSNPNLYWYRQAAGRGLQLLFYSVGIGQISSEVPQNLSASRPQDRQFILSSKKLLLSDSGFYLCAWSLQGEAQTEAFFGQGTRLTVV.

This clonotype was seen ten or more times. The J gene is TRBJ2-7, the V gene TRBV20-1; TRBD1 is a possible D gene (6 bases). Germline lookup yields CDR1 DFQATT and CDR2 SNEGSKA (reference sequence). This CDR3 has 12 amino acids. Trimming cost V 3 bases and J 3 bases, with 9 bases left between them. CDR3 sequence (DNA): TGCAGTGCTAGGCAACAGGGCTACGAGCAGTACGTC. Its protein is CSARQQGYEQYV.

V and J are TRBV7-3 and TRBJ2-3; the D is unclear. This CDR3 is built from 15 residues. V lost 0 bases to trimming and J lost 4 bases, with 11 bases between them. Germline values: CDR1 SGHTA, CDR2 FQGTGA. CDR3 in amino acids: CASSLTYALADTQYF. The CDR3 nucleotides are TGTGCCAGCAGCTTAACCTACGCCTTGGCAGATACGCAGTATTTT. Variable domain in full (rest from reference TRBV7-3 and TRBJ2-3): GAGVSQTPSNKVTEKGKYVELRCDPISGHTALYWYRQSLGQGPEFLIYFQGTGAADDSGLPNDRFFAVRPEGSVSTLKIQRTERGDSAVYLCASSLTYALADTQYFGPGTRLTVL.

The V gene is TRBV2, the J gene TRBJ2-2; 8 bases map to TRBD1. V lost 6 bases and J lost 4; bases outside the gene matches: 7. The V gene's germline CDR1 is SNHLY and CDR2 FYNNEI. This CDR3 is 15 amino acids long. The CDR3 sequence: CASREDRAGTGELFF. The CDR3 DNA is TGTGCCAGCAGAGAGGACAGGGCGGGCACCGGGGAGCTGTTTTTT.

The chain joins TRBV27 to TRBJ2-3, with TRBD2 matching over 8 bases. The CDR3 runs to 16 residues. V gave up 2 bases and J gave up 4 bases; unmatched junction bases: 8. CDR1 and CDR2 (germline): MNHEY, SMNVEV (reference sequence). CDR3 loop: CASSLDRGGRPDTQYF. CDR3 bases: TGTGCCAGCAGTTTAGATCGGGGGGGCCGGCCAGATACGCAGTATTTT.

This rearrangement joins TRBV5-1 to TRBJ2-5; 8 positions match TRBD1. The CDR3 covers 15 residues. Germline V gene lookup returns CDR1 SGHRS and CDR2 YFSETQ. The junction had 7 bases not matched to a gene; V was cut back by 3 bases and J by 3 bases. CDR3 sequence (DNA): TGCGCCAGCAGCTGGATGGGACAGGATAAAGAGACCCAGTACTTC. Translated, it gives CASSWMGQDKETQYF.

The CDR3 sequence: CASSSPGTIHNEQFF. CDR3 DNA: TGTGCCAGCAGCTCACCCGGGACTATCCACAATGAGCAGTTCTTC. V gene TRBV7-9 combines with J gene TRBJ2-1; 7 bases agree with TRBD2. The V gene's germline CDR1 is SEHNR and CDR2 FQNEAQ (reference sequence). Germline trimming cut 4 bases from V and 5 bases from J; bases unmatched to any gene: 8. This CDR3 region has 15 residues.

This clonotype occurred a few times. This chain links TRBV7-2 with TRBJ2-3; 7 nucleotides agree with TRBD2. This CDR3 is 15 amino acids long. Trimming cost V 5 bases and J 3 bases; bases outside gene matches: 8. Germline V CDR1 and CDR2: SGHTA, FQGNSA. The CDR3 nucleotides read TGTGCCAGCAGCGCCCTTCCCGGGGGGACAGATACGCAGTATTTT. Amino acid sequence: CASSALPGGTDTQYF. The full variable domain, in which reference TRBV7-2 and TRBJ2-3 provide the parts outside the CDR3, is GAGVSQSPSNKVTEKGKDVELRCDPISGHTALYWYRQSLGQGLEFLIYFQGNSAPDKSGLPSDRFSAERTGGSVSTLTIQRTQQEDSAVYLCASSALPGGTDTQYFGPGTRLTVL.

This clonotype came up many times. The J gene is TRBJ2-5, the V gene TRBV29-1; 11 bases are shared with TRBD1. The V gene's germline CDR1 is SQVTM and CDR2 ANQGSEA. With 4 bases clipped from V and 5 bases from J, the junction kept 0 bases outside the gene matches. The length of the CDR3 is 12 residues. The CDR3 nucleotides are TGCAGCGTTGGGACAGGGGGCGAGACCCAGTACTTC. This translates into CSVGTGGETQYF. The full variable domain, its missing parts supplied by reference TRBV29-1 and TRBJ2-5, is SAVISQKPSRDICQRGTSLTIQCQVDSQVTMMFWYRQQPGQSLTLIATANQGSEATYESGFVIDKFPISRPNLTFSTLTVSNMSPEDSSIYLCSVGTGGETQYFGPGTRLLVL.

The chain uses TRBV3-1 and TRBJ2-7; the D is unclear. Trimming removed 4 bases from V and 1 base from J, with 17 bases in between. Germline V gives CDR1 LGHDT, CDR2 YNNKEL (reference sequence). There are 16 residues in the CDR3. The CDR3 DNA is TGTGCCAGCAGCCCACCTTTTTTGGGGTCTTCCTACGAGCAGTACTTC. Translation: CASSPPFLGSSYEQYF.

This clonotype was observed a few times. V and J are TRBV4-2 and TRBJ1-1; D unclear. Germline V gives CDR1 LGHNA, CDR2 YNFKEQ. V dropped 6 bases and J dropped 11 bases, with 19 bases sitting between them. CDR3 length: 13 amino acids. The CDR3 nucleotides are TGTGCCAGCAGTCTGACCGATTCGTGGGATGCTTTCTTT. It specifies CASSLTDSWDAFF.